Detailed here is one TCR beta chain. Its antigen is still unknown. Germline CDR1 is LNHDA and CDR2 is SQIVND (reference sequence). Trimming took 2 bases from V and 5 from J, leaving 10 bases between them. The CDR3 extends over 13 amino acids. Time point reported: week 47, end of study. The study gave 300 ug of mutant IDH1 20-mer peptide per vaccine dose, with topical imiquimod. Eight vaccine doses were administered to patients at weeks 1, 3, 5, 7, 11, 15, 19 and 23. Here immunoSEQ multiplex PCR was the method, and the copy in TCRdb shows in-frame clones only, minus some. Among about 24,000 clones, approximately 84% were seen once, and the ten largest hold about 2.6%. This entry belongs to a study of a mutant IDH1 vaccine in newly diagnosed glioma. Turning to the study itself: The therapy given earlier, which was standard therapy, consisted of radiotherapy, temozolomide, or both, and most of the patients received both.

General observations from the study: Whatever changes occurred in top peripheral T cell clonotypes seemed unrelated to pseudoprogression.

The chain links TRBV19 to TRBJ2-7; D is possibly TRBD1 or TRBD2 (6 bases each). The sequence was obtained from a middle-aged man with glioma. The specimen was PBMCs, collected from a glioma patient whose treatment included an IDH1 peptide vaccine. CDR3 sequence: CASSILGGHEQYF. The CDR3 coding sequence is TGTGCCAGTAGTATATTGGGGGGCCACGAGCAGTACTTC.